The 6 T cell receptor beta chains below all came from one sample that was sequenced in a study of cytomegalovirus exposure and HLA in healthy donors. PCR involved 60 Vbeta and 13 Jbeta primers. Method: immunoSEQ multiplex PCR; TCRdb's copy keeps in-frame clones and lacks some. The sample consists of roughly 150,000 clones, around 72% of them appearing once. The sequenced sample was PBMCs. All receptors derive from a middle-aged man in good health and CMV-seronegative.

Note on this clone: One junction end disagrees with the germline gene, perhaps due to a read error. The V call is TRBV6-1, the J call TRBJ1-6; no reliable D call. The CDR3 consists of 14 residues. Per the germline V gene, CDR1 is MNHNS and CDR2 is SASEGT. In nucleotides, the CDR3 is TGTGCCAGCAGTGAAGTCGCTCCTAATTCACCCCTCAACTTT. Its translation: CASSEVAPNSPLNF.

The V call is TRBV5-1, the J call TRBJ1-1, with 11 bases fitting TRBD1. Germline CDR1 is SGHRS and CDR2 is YFSETQ. CDR3 length: 15 residues. V lost 0 bases, J lost 8 bases, and 6 bases stayed unmatched. In DNA, the CDR3 is TGCGCCAGCAGCTTGGAGGGACAGGGGGTAACGGAAGCTTTCTTT. Translated: CASSLEGQGVTEAFF.

The chain is built from TRBV5-8 and TRBJ1-5; maybe TRBD1 (5 bases). Germline V gene lookup returns CDR1 SGHTS and CDR2 YDEGEE. The CDR3 has 17 residues. Trimming shortened V by 0 bases and J by 5 bases, and 18 bases separated the two germline ends. CDR3 sequence: CASSLGRGRAGDQPQHF. The CDR3 coding sequence is TGTGCCAGCAGCTTGGGTAGGGGCCGGGCGGGGGATCAGCCCCAGCATTTT.

This clone was found a few times. This rearrangement joins TRBV30 to TRBJ1-1; D not certain. CDR1 and CDR2 from the germline V gene are GTSNPN and SVGIG (reference sequence). V was shortened by 0 bases and J by 1 base, with 6 bases between the two germline ends. The CDR3 covers 13 residues. CDR3 coding DNA: TGTGCCTGGAGTGTGAACGGGAACACTGAAGCTTTCTTT. Translation gives CAWSVNGNTEAFF.

CDR3 DNA: TGCGCCAGCAGCCACCCAGGGATGTACTCTGGGGCCAACGTCCTGACTTTC. Residues: CASSHPGMYSGANVLTF. J is TRBJ2-6 and V is TRBV4-1, with a weak D call TRBD1 (5 bases). CDR3 length equals 17 residues. CDR1 and CDR2 from the germline V gene are MGHRA and YSYEKL. V gave up 3 bases and J gave up 0 bases, with 12 bases separating them.

The chain uses TRBV11-2 and TRBJ2-1; TRBD2 matches at 7 bases. From germline, CDR1 is SGHAT and CDR2 FQNNGV. V lost 3 bases to trimming and J lost 8 bases; unmatched junction nucleotides: 13. This CDR3 has 16 amino acids. CDR3 in DNA: TGTGCCAGCAGCTTTTCACTAGCGTTGGTACGGGATGAGCAGTTCTTC. Its translation is CASSFSLALVRDEQFF.